This T cell receptor (beta chain) was captured in a study of CD8+ T cells in alopecia areata. Extracted from the samples, RNA was reverse transcribed into cDNA to serve as the sequencing template. Profiled with immunoSEQ multiplex PCR; TCRdb holds only in-frame clones, not every one. The table shows 160,000 or so clones, with about 70% occurring only once. Sequenced material: CD8+ T cells sorted from blood, taken at week 0. The TCR originated in a human donor with alopecia areata.

The CDR3 sequence: CASSLQGNQPQHF. The CDR3 DNA reads TGTGCCAGCAGTTTACAGGGCAATCAGCCCCAGCATTTT. The V call is TRBV27, the J call TRBJ1-5; no clear D gene. This CDR3 comprises 13 residues. Looked up from germline, CDR1 is MNHEY and CDR2 is SMNVEV (reference sequence). Trimming stripped 2 bases from V and 2 bases from J, with 4 bases between.